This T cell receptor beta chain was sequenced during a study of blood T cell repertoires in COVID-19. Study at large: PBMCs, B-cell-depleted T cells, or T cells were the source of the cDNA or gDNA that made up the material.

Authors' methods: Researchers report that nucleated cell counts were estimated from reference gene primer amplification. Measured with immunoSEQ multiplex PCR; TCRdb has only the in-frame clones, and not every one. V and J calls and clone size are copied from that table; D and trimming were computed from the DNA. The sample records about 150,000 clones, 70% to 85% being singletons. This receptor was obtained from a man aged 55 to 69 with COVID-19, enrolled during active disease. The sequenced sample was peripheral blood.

Here the CDR3 reads CAWSQGGNYGYTF. Written as DNA, the CDR3 is TGTGCCTGGAGTCAGGGGGGCAACTATGGCTACACCTTC. V usage is TRBV30 and J usage is TRBJ1-2, with 7 bases that match TRBD1. The CDR3 covers 13 residues. CDR1 is GTSNPN, CDR2 SVGIG, per germline (reference sequence). V lost 2 bases and J lost 2; bases outside the gene matches: 2.